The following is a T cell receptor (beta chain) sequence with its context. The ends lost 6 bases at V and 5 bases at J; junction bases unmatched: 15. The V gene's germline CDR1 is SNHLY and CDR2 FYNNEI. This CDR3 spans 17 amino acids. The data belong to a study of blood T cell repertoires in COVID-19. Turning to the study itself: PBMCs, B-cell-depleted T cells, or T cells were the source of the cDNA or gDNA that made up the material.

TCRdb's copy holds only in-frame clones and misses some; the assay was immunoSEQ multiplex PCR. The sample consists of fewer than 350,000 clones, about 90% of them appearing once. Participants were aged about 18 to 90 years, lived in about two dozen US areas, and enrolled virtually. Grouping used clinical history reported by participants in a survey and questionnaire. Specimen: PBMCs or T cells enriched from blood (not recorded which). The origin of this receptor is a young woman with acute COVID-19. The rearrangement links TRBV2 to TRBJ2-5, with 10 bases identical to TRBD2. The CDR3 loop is CASSSWGIAGGRETQYF. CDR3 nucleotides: TGTGCCAGCAGCTCCTGGGGGATAGCGGGAGGACGGGAGACCCAGTACTTC.